Below are 14 T cell receptor beta chains sequenced from a single sample in a study of blood T cell repertoires in COVID-19. Libraries were prepared by immunoSEQ multiplex PCR; TCRdb keeps only in-frame clonotypes and omits some of them. The table records under 150,000 clones, 70% to 90% of them present only once. The source material was peripheral blood. All receptors come from a human donor in a cohort sampled during active COVID-19.

This clone was seen once. The rearrangement joins TRBV27 to TRBJ1-1, with a possible D match to TRBD1 (6 bases). The CDR3 has 16 residues. V was cut by 1 base and J by 3 bases, with 15 bases left in between. CDR1 and CDR2 from the germline V gene are MNHEY and SMNVEV (reference sequence). The CDR3 DNA sequence: TGTGCCAGCAGTTTATTCGCCGGGACACTCTACACTGAAGCTTTCTTT. The encoded protein is CASSLFAGTLYTEAFF.

The rearrangement links TRBV12-2 to TRBJ2-7; the table's D gene call, TRBD1, was not cross checked with the DNA. TRBV12-2 has pseudogene status. CDR3 length: 12 amino acids. The CDR3 nucleotides read TGTGCAAGTCGCTTAGTCAGTATGGAGCAGTACTTC. It translates to CASRLVSMEQYF.

CDR3 coding DNA: TGTGCCAGCAGCGCCCCAAGAGAGGGTAGCTGGGGCTACACCTTC. This encodes CASSAPREGSWGYTF. The chain carries TRBV9 and TRBJ1-2; no clear D gene. Germline V CDR1 and CDR2: SGDLS, YYNGEE. Trimming shortened V by 3 bases and J by 8 bases, and 20 bases separated the two germline ends. The length of the CDR3 is 15 residues.

The gene calls are TRBV19 and TRBJ2-1; 7 positions match TRBD2. Per the germline V gene, CDR1 is LNHDA and CDR2 is SQIVND (reference sequence). Losses at the gene ends were 7 bases for V and 0 bases for J; bases not matched to a gene: 9. The length of the CDR3 is 16 residues. CDR3 sequence reads: CASTLSGASSYNEQFF. Here the CDR3 DNA reads TGTGCCAGTACCCTAAGCGGGGCGAGCTCCTACAATGAGCAGTTCTTC.

This clone is a singleton in its sample. This chain connects TRBV4-1 to TRBJ2-2; TRBD1 aligns across 12 bases. With V trimmed by 2 bases and J by 6 bases, 4 bases remained unmatched. CDR1 MGHRA and CDR2 YSYEKL come from the germline V gene. CDR3 length equals 16 residues. The CDR3 nucleotides are TGCGCCAGCAGCCAACGGGACAGGGGGCTTTCCGGGGAGCTGTTTTTT. This codes for CASSQRDRGLSGELFF.

The chain has TRBV28 and TRBJ2-1; TRBD1 is a possible D gene (6 bases). The CDR3 has 13 amino acids. Trimming left V 7 bases short and J 2 bases short, with 9 bases between. Germline V gene data show CDR1 as MDHEN and CDR2 as SYDVKM. This chain's CDR3 is CASTRDTYNEQFF. The CDR3 DNA is TGTGCCAGCACTCGGGACACCTACAATGAGCAGTTCTTC.

This rearrangement joins TRBV16 to TRBJ1-4; 7 bases fit TRBD1. The length of the CDR3 is 16 residues. The V gene end was trimmed by 0 bases and the J gene end by 7 bases; junction bases not matched to a gene: 8. CDR1 is KGHSY and CDR2 is FQNENV in the germline V gene. The CDR3, as DNA: TGTGCCAGCAGCCAATCCCTAGGGGGCAGGACTGAAAAACTGTTTTTT. Translation: CASSQSLGGRTEKLFF.

In its sample, this clone was seen many times. J is TRBJ2-1 and V is TRBV29-1; no clear D. This CDR3 spans 10 amino acids. Germline CDR1 reads SQVTM; CDR2 reads ANQGSEA. V was pared by 8 bases and J by 5 bases, with 7 bases between. CDR3 residues: CSSGNNEQFF. DNA of the CDR3: TGCAGCTCGGGTAACAATGAGCAGTTCTTC.

J is TRBJ1-3 and V is TRBV5-1; D is uncertain. CDR3 length: 16 residues. V was pared by 0 bases and J by 3 bases, with 13 bases between. From germline, CDR1 is SGHRS and CDR2 YFSETQ. This chain's CDR3 is CASSLESAGNGNTIYF. For the CDR3, the DNA is TGCGCCAGCAGCTTGGAATCCGCGGGAAATGGAAACACCATATATTTT.

This clone was counted a single time. The chain couples TRBV15 to TRBJ2-3; D is perhaps TRBD2 (6 bases). V lost 3 bases, J lost 0 bases, and 10 bases lay in between. The CDR3 is made up of 15 amino acids. The V gene's germline CDR1 is LNHNV and CDR2 YYDKDF (reference sequence). CDR3 sequence reads: CATSSKRVSTDTQYF. CDR3 nucleotides: TGTGCCACCAGCAGCAAGCGGGTGAGCACAGATACGCAGTATTTT.

The rearrangement uses TRBV11-1 and TRBJ1-1, with D unresolved. V dropped 6 bases and J dropped 5 bases, with 16 bases sitting between them. Germline V gene lookup returns CDR1 SGHAT and CDR2 FQDESV (reference sequence). This CDR3 has 14 residues. The CDR3 reads CASSKAGLRTEAFF. CDR3 nucleotides: TGTGCCAGCAGTAAGGCAGGCCTCAGGACTGAAGCTTTCTTT.

Turning to this clone: In the same sample, other DNA sequences code for this CDR3. V and J are TRBV6-1 and TRBJ2-7; 10 bases line up with TRBD1. CDR1 is MNHNS, CDR2 SASEGT, per germline. The CDR3 has 15 amino acids. Trimming took 3 bases from V and 3 from J; bases not matched to a gene: 5. The CDR3 loop reads CASSELGQGIYEQYF. The CDR3, as DNA: TGTGCCAGCAGTGAGCTGGGACAGGGGATCTACGAGCAGTACTTC.

This chain links TRBV28 with TRBJ2-7, with 9 bases lining up with TRBD2. J lost 4 bases, V lost 8 bases, and 12 bases had no gene match. Germline values: CDR1 MDHEN, CDR2 SYDVKM. This CDR3 spans 15 amino acids. The CDR3 DNA reads as TGTGCCAGCTCCCCCGGGGCAGCGGGAGGATACGAGCAGTACTTC. Protein product: CASSPGAAGGYEQYF.

The chain uses TRBV18 and TRBJ1-2; maybe TRBD1 (5 bases). There are 15 residues in the CDR3. Trimming took off 3 bases at V and 4 bases at J, with 15 bases between the two ends. Germline CDR1 KGHSH, CDR2 LQKENI. The CDR3 here is CASSPREGEVYGYTF. In nucleotides, the CDR3 is TGTGCCAGCTCACCGCGGGAAGGGGAGGTCTATGGCTACACCTTC.